The sequence of this T cell receptor (beta chain) was determined in a study of cytomegalovirus exposure and HLA in healthy donors. Study conclusions and caveats: There were some public TCRs occurring in many donors, but most TCR sequences were rare.

The donors were in the roughly 120-subject validation cohort; that cohort was separate from the roughly 700-subject first cohort. A remark on this clone: Its matching antigen is unknown.

Assay: immunoSEQ multiplex PCR; the TCRdb copy retains only in-frame clones and omits some. The sample lists about 73,000 clones, 94% occurring once. Germline CDR1 SGHRS, CDR2 YFSETQ. CDR3 length: 14 residues. Trimming took off 7 bases at V and 2 bases at J, with 14 bases between the two ends. The chain recombines TRBV5-1 with TRBJ2-3, with D maybe TRBD1 (5 bases). Material: PBMCs. This TCR came from a woman aged 18-29 years in good health and CMV-seronegative. In DNA form, the CDR3 reads TGCGCCAGCTATCAGGGTCCCCCCACAGATACGCAGTATTTT. Protein product: CASYQGPPTDTQYF.